These 23 T cell receptor beta chains were all obtained from the same sample, sequenced in a study of blood T cells in healthy people across ages. A J-beta primer mix and a sample-barcoded 5' primer were used in a second PCR of roughly 6 to 12 cycles. TCRdb reprocessed the 5' RACE reads via MiXCR and lists one record per CDR3 protein. The profile shows around 690,000 distinct CDR3 sequences, roughly 53% of them singletons. The material sequenced was blood. The origin of the receptors is a man aged 55 to 70 in good health.

The chain has TRBV12-3 or TRBV12-4 and TRBJ1-2; D uncertain. V lost 6 bases and J lost 4, with 15 bases in between. CDR3 length equals 14 residues. This CDR3 reads CASSPGVRGYGYTF. In DNA form, the CDR3 reads TGTGCCAGCAGCCCCGGGGTGCGGGGCTATGGCTACACCTTC.

This clonotype occurred a few times. The rearrangement links TRBV2 to TRBJ2-5; D remains unclear. V was cut by 4 bases and J by 3 bases, with 6 bases left in between. There are 12 residues in the CDR3. In germline, CDR1 is SNHLY, CDR2 FYNNEI. The CDR3 sequence is CASSAAEETQYF. The CDR3 region has the DNA TGTGCCAGCAGTGCTGCGGAAGAGACCCAGTACTTC. Full variable domain (outside the CDR3, taken from reference TRBV2 and TRBJ2-5): EPEVTQTPSHQVTQMGQEVILRCVPISNHLYFYWYRQILGQKVEFLVSFYNNEISEKSEIFDDQFSVERPDGSNFTLKIRSTKLEDSAMYFCASSAAEETQYFGPGTRLLVL.

This clonotype has a handful of counts. The chain links TRBV5-1 to TRBJ2-3; no definite D call. Germline assignment: CDR1 SGHRS and CDR2 YFSETQ. CDR3 size: 15 residues. Trimming pared 0 bases from V and 0 bases from J, leaving 8 bases between. CDR3 loop: CASSLVVESTDTQYF. The CDR3 coding sequence is TGCGCCAGCAGCTTGGTTGTCGAGAGCACAGATACGCAGTATTTT.

This chain links TRBV2 with TRBJ2-1, with TRBD1 matching over 7 bases. The CDR3 is 14 residues long. The junction had 8 bases not matched to a gene; V was cut back by 5 bases and J by 7 bases. Germline V gene data show CDR1 as SNHLY and CDR2 as FYNNEI. The DNA for the CDR3 is TGTGCCAGCAGTCCCGGACAGGTTCTAAATGAGCAGTTCTTC. This translates into CASSPGQVLNEQFF.

In its sample, this clonotype was seen a few times. The V gene is TRBV5-5, the J gene TRBJ2-5; 16 bases map to TRBD2. With 0 bases clipped from V and 4 bases from J, the junction kept 6 bases outside the gene matches. Germline V CDR1 and CDR2: SGHKS, YYEKEE (reference sequence). CDR3 size: 18 residues. The CDR3: CASSLVGLAGGRRETQYF. The CDR3 coding sequence is TGTGCCAGCAGCTTGGTGGGACTAGCGGGGGGGAGGCGAGAGACCCAGTACTTC.

The V call is TRBV20-1, the J call TRBJ1-1; D call uncertain. The CDR3 has 13 residues. Trimming shortened V by 3 bases and J by 0 bases, and 8 bases separated the two germline ends. Germline loops: CDR1 DFQATT, CDR2 SNEGSKA (reference sequence). In nucleotides, the CDR3 is TGCAGTGCTAGCGATACAGTGAACACTGAAGCTTTCTTT. It yields the protein CSASDTVNTEAFF.

The rearrangement joins TRBV20-1 to TRBJ2-7; D perhaps matches TRBD2 (5 bases). With the DNA end fitting TRBJ2-5 better, the J assignment may be wrong. Looked up from germline, CDR1 is DFQATT and CDR2 is SNEGSKA (reference sequence). The CDR3 extends over 15 amino acids. CDR3 protein: CSARDLGQEAKTQYF. In DNA, the CDR3 is TGCAGTGCTAGAGATCTGGGCCAGGAGGCCAAGACCCAGTACTTC.

The chain uses TRBV27 and TRBJ2-7, with a possible D match to TRBD2 (6 bases). The germline gives CDR1 MNHEY, CDR2 SMNVEV (reference sequence). The germline V and J ends were trimmed by 5 bases and 3 bases, with 11 bases remaining between them. This CDR3 spans 13 amino acids. The DNA for the CDR3 is TGTGCCAGCAGTAGGGGACTCGGCTACGAGCAGTACTTC. Translation gives CASSRGLGYEQYF.

This clonotype has a handful of counts. The chain links TRBV21-1 to TRBJ2-7; the table names TRBD1, a call not compared with the DNA. TRBV21-1 is designated a pseudogene. This CDR3 region has 19 residues. CDR3 DNA sequence: TGTGCCAGCAGCAAAGCCCTTTTTGTCGACAGTAACAGGGTCGGCGAGCAGTACTTC. This codes for CASSKALFVDSNRVGEQYF.

This clonotype was seen a handful of times. The chain carries TRBV20-1 and TRBJ2-1; possibly TRBD1 for D (6 bases). Germline V gene sequence: CDR1 DFQATT, CDR2 SNEGSKA (reference sequence). V was pared by 3 bases and J by 0 bases, with 12 bases between. This CDR3 comprises 15 residues. CDR3 amino acids: CSARIRGVSYNEQFF. The CDR3 DNA reads TGCAGTGCTAGGATCAGGGGCGTCTCCTACAATGAGCAGTTCTTC.

This clonotype occurred a few times. This rearrangement joins TRBV10-3 to TRBJ2-7, with 7 positions matching TRBD1. The CDR3 spans 14 residues. Germline-derived CDR1 and CDR2 are ENHRY and SYGVKD. The J segment lost 7 bases and the V segment lost 1 base, leaving 7 bases of the junction unmatched. Here the CDR3 reads CAISEWTGLGEQYF. DNA for the CDR3: TGTGCCATCAGTGAGTGGACAGGCCTGGGGGAGCAGTACTTC.

The V gene is TRBV12-3 or TRBV12-4, the J gene TRBJ2-1; 8 positions match TRBD2. V gave up 5 bases and J gave up 13 bases; unmatched junction bases: 22. The CDR3 loop spans 17 amino acids. In DNA, the CDR3 is TGTGCCAGCAGTCTTGGAGGTAGCGGGGAACCCCAAGAGACCCAGTTCTTC. This codes for CASSLGGSGEPQETQFF.

The chain carries TRBV7-2 and TRBJ2-1, with 14 positions matching TRBD2. After removal of 5 bases from V and 6 bases from J, the junction contained 6 bases not matched to a gene. The CDR3 has 16 residues. Per the germline V gene, CDR1 is SGHTA and CDR2 is FQGNSA. CDR3 coding DNA: TGTGCCAGCAGCCCCTGGACTAGCGGGGGGATCAATGAGCAGTTCTTC. Amino acids: CASSPWTSGGINEQFF.

The chain links TRBV5-1 to TRBJ2-1; 8 bases match TRBD2. The J segment lost 7 bases and the V segment lost 4 bases, leaving 10 bases of the junction unmatched. CDR3 size: 15 residues. CDR1 and CDR2 (germline): SGHRS, YFSETQ. CDR3 region: CASSTHGGAENEQFF. The CDR3 DNA is TGCGCCAGCAGCACTCACGGGGGGGCGGAGAATGAGCAGTTCTTC.

The genes are TRBV6-2 or TRBV6-3 and TRBJ2-5; 8 bases align to TRBD1. Germline CDR1 MNHEY, CDR2 SVGEGT. Trimming took 0 bases from V and 5 from J; bases not matched to a gene: 14. The CDR3 spans 18 residues. CDR3 nucleotides: TGTGCCAGCAGTTACTCGAGCGGCGGACAGGGAGGTTGGGAGACCCAGTACTTC. Its translation is CASSYSSGGQGGWETQYF.

This clonotype came up once. The chain carries TRBV28 and TRBJ2-4; D uncertain. CDR3 length: 14 amino acids. CDR1 MDHEN and CDR2 SYDVKM come from the germline V gene. V gave up 3 bases and J gave up 1 base, with 7 bases separating them. CDR3 sequence: CASSLSPAKNIQYF. The CDR3 DNA reads TGTGCCAGCAGTTTGAGCCCGGCCAAAAACATTCAGTACTTC.

The V gene is TRBV5-1, the J gene TRBJ1-1; D perhaps matches TRBD1 (5 bases). Germline V gene lookup returns CDR1 SGHRS and CDR2 YFSETQ. The CDR3 has 15 amino acids. With 1 base removed from V and 5 bases from J, the gap between germline ends came to 15 bases. CDR3 loop: CASSLPQGLTTEAFF. CDR3 in DNA: TGCGCCAGCAGCTTGCCGCAGGGTCTTACTACTGAAGCTTTCTTT.

Concerning this clonotype itself: A much larger clone lies a single base off, so this may be a read error. The rearrangement links TRBV9 to TRBJ2-3; D might be TRBD2 (7 bases). Germline-derived CDR1 and CDR2 are SGDLS and YYNGEE. CDR3 size: 16 residues. CDR3 amino acids: CASSWGPAGDTDAQYF. The CDR3 DNA sequence: TGTGCCAGCAGTTGGGGACCGGCGGGGGACACAGATGCGCAGTATTTT.

The V call is TRBV3-1, the J call TRBJ1-5; D is undetermined. Germline values: CDR1 LGHDT, CDR2 YNNKEL (reference sequence). Trimming cost V 3 bases and J 5 bases, with 8 bases left between them. There are 13 residues in the CDR3. CDR3 bases: TGTGCCAGCAGCCATCTTCGGGATCAGCCCCAGCATTTT. Protein: CASSHLRDQPQHF. Drawing the rest from reference TRBV3-1 and TRBJ1-5, the complete variable domain is DTAVSQTPKYLVTQMGNDKSIKCEQNLGHDTMYWYKQDSKKFLKIMFSYNNKELIINETVPNRFSPKSPDKAHLNLHINSLELGDSAVYFCASSHLRDQPQHFGDGTRLSIL.

Of note for this clonotype: Mismatch with germline at one junction end may stem from a read error. V gene TRBV4-2 combines with J gene TRBJ2-7; 10 nucleotides align to TRBD2. The CDR3 length is 16 residues. Germline assignment: CDR1 LGHNA and CDR2 YNFKEQ. The CDR3 reads CASSQEWLAGAYEQYF. The CDR3, as DNA: TGTGCTAGCAGCCAAGAATGGCTAGCGGGAGCATACGAGCAGTACTTC.

The J gene is TRBJ2-5, the V gene TRBV15; 12 bases agree with TRBD2. In germline, CDR1 is LNHNV, CDR2 YYDKDF (reference sequence). The CDR3 has 17 residues. J gave up 5 bases and V 3 bases, and 10 bases lay outside the gene matches. CDR3 in DNA: TGTGCCACCAGCAGCGAAAAACCCGGGACTAGCGGGGAGACCCAGTACTTC. This encodes CATSSEKPGTSGETQYF. Together with reference TRBV15 and TRBJ2-5, the CDR3 gives the full variable domain: DAMVIQNPRYQVTQFGKPVTLSCSQTLNHNVMYWYQQKSSQAPKLLFHYYDKDFNNEADTPDNFQSRRPNTSFCFLDIRSPGLGDTAMYLCATSSEKPGTSGETQYFGPGTRLLVL.

The table lists this clonotype with a count of one. V is TRBV6-5 and J is TRBJ2-1, with 11 bases fitting TRBD2. The germline gives CDR1 MNHEY, CDR2 SVGAGI. The CDR3 sequence is 12 residues long. V lost 9 bases and J lost 9; bases outside the gene matches: 4. This chain's CDR3 is CASSGGASEQFF. For the CDR3, the DNA is TGTGCCAGTAGCGGGGGGGCGAGTGAGCAGTTCTTC.

The count of this clonotype is one. The chain links TRBV7-9 to TRBJ2-6; 8 bases agree with TRBD2. Germline assignment: CDR1 SEHNR and CDR2 FQNEAQ (reference sequence). V shed 8 bases and J 2 bases; nucleotides not matched to a gene: 5. This CDR3 is built from 15 residues. The CDR3 protein is CASGLADPGANVLTF. The DNA for the CDR3 is TGTGCCAGCGGACTAGCTGATCCTGGGGCCAACGTCCTGACTTTC.